Each of the 23 T cell receptor beta chains below was sequenced from the same sample in a study of spatial heterogeneity in lung cancer. These TCRs' antigens remain unknown. TCRdb re-derived calls from the 5' RACE reads in MiXCR, one entry per CDR3 protein. The repertoire holds 10,000 or so distinct CDR3 sequences, with 12% as singletons. Time point specified: sample taken at primary tumor resection. Overall study results and limits: Intratumoral expanded alpha and beta TCR counts were found to track tumor mutation counts.

Sample: lung tumor tissue, taken at surgery. The receptor source for this set is a male donor with early-stage non-small cell lung cancer.

By share, this clonotype counts as medium-sized. This beta chain was picked up by a library intended for alpha chains and is off target, so its count carries little meaning. The gene calls are TRBV6-5 and TRBJ1-2, with D unresolved. Germline CDR1 is MNHEY and CDR2 is SVGAGI. CDR3 length: 14 residues. V lost 0 bases and J lost 4, with 9 bases in between. The CDR3 spells CASSYSPSGYGYTF. CDR3 sequence (DNA): TGTGCCAGCAGTTACTCTCCCTCCGGCTATGGCTACACCTTC.

This clonotype was found many times. With the library built for alpha chains, this beta chain is off target and its frequency is not meaningful. The chain carries TRBV5-1 and TRBJ2-5; 10 nucleotides agree with TRBD2. The CDR3 loop spans 16 amino acids. Germline-derived CDR1 and CDR2 are SGHRS and YFSETQ. V shed 4 bases, J shed 1 base, and the junction held 7 bases outside the gene matches. CDR3 coding DNA: TGCGCCAGCAGCCAAGGACTAGCGGCCCTCCAAGAGACCCAGTACTTC. As protein: CASSQGLAALQETQYF.

This clonotype came up many times. This beta chain is a stray read from a library made for alpha chains; its abundance is not meaningful. This chain connects TRBV7-2 to TRBJ2-7; the match to TRBD1 covers 8 bases. Trimming took 4 bases from V and 6 from J; bases not matched to a gene: 8. CDR3 size: 14 residues. Germline assignment: CDR1 SGHTA and CDR2 FQGNSA. The CDR3 sequence is CASSSGTGIFEQYF. In DNA form, the CDR3 reads TGTGCCAGCAGCTCCGGGACAGGAATCTTCGAGCAGTACTTC. The variable domain in full, completed from reference TRBV7-2 and TRBJ2-7, reads GAGVSQSPSNKVTEKGKDVELRCDPISGHTALYWYRQSLGQGLEFLIYFQGNSAPDKSGLPSDRFSAERTGGSVSTLTIQRTQQEDSAVYLCASSSGTGIFEQYFGPGTRLTVT.

A note on this clonotype: Found in a library prepared for alpha chains, this beta chain is an off-target read, and its abundance has little meaning. J is TRBJ2-2 and V is TRBV5-1; 7 nucleotides agree with TRBD2. Germline V gene lookup returns CDR1 SGHRS and CDR2 YFSETQ. The trim removed 4 bases at V and 4 bases at J, leaving 1 base unmatched. The CDR3 runs 13 residues. In DNA, the CDR3 is TGCGCCAGCAGCCCGGGGGGCACCGGGGAGCTGTTTTTT. Amino acid sequence: CASSPGGTGELFF.

This clonotype came up many times. This beta chain lies outside the target of a library built for alpha chains; its clone size means little. The rearrangement joins TRBV7-2 to TRBJ2-7; a possible D gene is TRBD1 (5 bases). Germline-derived CDR1 and CDR2 are SGHTA and FQGNSA. This CDR3 region has 14 residues. Trimming removed 4 bases at V and 1 base at J, with 11 bases between. CDR3 nucleotides: TGTGCCAGCAGCTCAGGAAAGGGGTCCTACGAGCAGTACTTC. Protein product: CASSSGKGSYEQYF. The full variable domain, its missing parts supplied by reference TRBV7-2 and TRBJ2-7, is GAGVSQSPSNKVTEKGKDVELRCDPISGHTALYWYRQSLGQGLEFLIYFQGNSAPDKSGLPSDRFSAERTGGSVSTLTIQRTQQEDSAVYLCASSSGKGSYEQYFGPGTRLTVT.

Remarks on this clonotype: Being off target in a library aimed at alpha chains, this beta chain has a size of little meaning. The DNA for the CDR3 is TGTGCCACCCGAACGGGGCTATCCACCGGGGAGCTGTTTTTT. Amino acid sequence: CATRTGLSTGELFF. The rearrangement links TRBV24-1 to TRBJ2-2; either TRBD1 or TRBD2 may fit D (5 bases each). Germline V lookup: CDR1 KGHDR, CDR2 SFDVKD. The CDR3 sequence is 14 residues long. The V end was cut by 9 bases, the J end by 4 bases, with 14 bases between.

By share of the sample, this clonotype is medium-sized. Found in a library prepared for alpha chains, this beta chain is an off-target read, and its abundance has little meaning. The CDR3 nucleotides read TGTGCCAGCAGCTCGCAGGGGAACACTGAAGCTTTCTTT. Amino acid sequence: CASSSQGNTEAFF. The rearrangement uses TRBV7-3 and TRBJ1-1; possible D gene TRBD1, 5 bases. Germline-derived CDR1 and CDR2 are SGHTA and FQGTGA. V was pared by 4 bases and J by 1 base, with 7 bases between. The CDR3 has 13 residues. Full variable domain (missing parts from reference TRBV7-3 and TRBJ1-1): GAGVSQTPSNKVTEKGKYVELRCDPISGHTALYWYRQSLGQGPEFLIYFQGTGAADDSGLPNDRFFAVRPEGSVSTLKIQRTERGDSAVYLCASSSQGNTEAFFGQGTRLTVV.

This clonotype is judged medium-sized (0.01 to 0.1%). This beta chain is an off-target read within a library intended for alpha chains, so its frequency means little. This rearrangement joins TRBV27 to TRBJ2-3; 10 bases line up with TRBD1. V lost 5 bases, J lost 6 bases, and 5 bases stayed unmatched. Germline CDR1 is MNHEY and CDR2 is SMNVEV (reference sequence). The CDR3 covers 14 residues. Here the CDR3 reads CASSPRQGADTQYF. CDR3 DNA sequence: TGTGCCAGCAGTCCAAGACAGGGGGCGGATACGCAGTATTTT.

A remark on this clonotype: Its ends do not fully match the called genes, so a read error is possible. This beta chain came through as a stray read in a library set up for alpha chains, and its size says little. This chain's CDR3 is CAISVMEGTYNEQFF. CDR3 nucleotides: TGTGCCATCAGTGTGATGGAGGGCACCTACAATGAGCAGTTCTTC. The V call is TRBV6-1, the J call TRBJ2-1; perhaps TRBD2 as D (6 bases). CDR3 size: 15 residues. Germline-derived CDR1 and CDR2 are MNHNS and SASEGT.

On this clonotype: Found in a library prepared for alpha chains, this beta chain is an off-target read, and its abundance has little meaning. The chain employs TRBV6-5 and TRBJ2-2; maybe TRBD1 (7 bases). V lost 2 bases and J 6 bases, leaving 16 bases between the germline ends. The germline V gene has CDR1 MNHEY and CDR2 SVGAGI. The CDR3 totals 16 residues. This chain's CDR3 is CASSYRQGGHPGELFF. CDR3 bases: TGTGCCAGCAGTTACCGACAGGGAGGTCACCCCGGGGAGCTGTTTTTT.

This clonotype has ten or more counts. Because this beta chain is a stray read in a library intended to capture alpha chains, its abundance should not be given much weight. The chain links TRBV7-6 to TRBJ2-7, with D tentatively TRBD1 (6 bases). There are 16 residues in the CDR3. Germline assignment: CDR1 SGHVS and CDR2 FNYEAQ. Between the trimmed V and J ends, which lost 0 bases and 2 bases, there was a span of 14 bases. The CDR3 DNA reads as TGTGCCAGCAGCTTAGCGATGACAGGTTCACCCTACGAGCAGTACTTC. Its translation: CASSLAMTGSPYEQYF.

This clonotype was recorded many times. This beta chain slipped into a library made for alpha chains as a stray read, so its size is not meaningful. The chain has TRBV20-1 and TRBJ2-1; 8 bases line up with TRBD2. The CDR3 is made up of 15 amino acids. Germline CDR1 and CDR2: DFQATT and SNEGSKA (reference sequence). Trimming cost V 2 bases and J 5 bases; bases outside gene matches: 8. The CDR3 loop is CSARPGTSVNNEQFF. Written as DNA, the CDR3 is TGCAGTGCTAGACCTGGGACTAGTGTGAACAATGAGCAGTTCTTC.

This clonotype was counted at least ten times. As an off-target read in a library built for alpha chains, this beta chain has a frequency of little significance. J is TRBJ2-3 and V is TRBV6-1; D is unclear. Trimming cost V 4 bases and J 2 bases, with 10 bases left between them. The CDR3 length is 14 residues. CDR1 MNHNS and CDR2 SASEGT come from the germline V gene. The CDR3 DNA is TGTGCCAGCAGTGCAGTGGGAATCACAGATACGCAGTATTTT. Amino acid sequence: CASSAVGITDTQYF.

Regarding this clonotype: Because this beta chain is a stray read in a library intended to capture alpha chains, its abundance should not be given much weight. J is TRBJ1-1 and V is TRBV3-1; 8 positions agree with TRBD1. Germline V CDR1 and CDR2: LGHDT, YNNKEL (reference sequence). The CDR3 loop spans 14 amino acids. V lost 4 bases to trimming and J lost 10 bases; unmatched junction nucleotides: 11. The DNA of the CDR3 is TGTGCCAGCAGCCCTCGCGACAGGGGCTTTGCAGCTTTCTTT. Its translation: CASSPRDRGFAAFF.

This clonotype is medium-sized in the sample. This beta chain came through as a stray read in a library set up for alpha chains, and its size says little. The chain carries TRBV12-3 or TRBV12-4 and TRBJ1-1; D is possibly TRBD1 (6 bases). The ends were cut back, 10 bases at V and 6 bases at J, with 24 bases in the middle. The CDR3 is 15 residues long. CDR3: CATRKVNWGGPEAFF. In DNA form, the CDR3 reads TGTGCCACCCGGAAGGTCAACTGGGGGGGGCCTGAAGCTTTCTTT.

This clonotype was counted many times. As an off-target read in a library built for alpha chains, this beta chain has a frequency of little significance. The chain has TRBV7-2 and TRBJ2-1; D unclear. The CDR3 sequence is 11 residues long. Per the germline V gene, CDR1 is SGHTA and CDR2 is FQGNSA. The germline V and J ends were trimmed by 11 bases and 9 bases, with 14 bases remaining between them. The CDR3 protein is CASNFGVEQFF. In DNA, the CDR3 is TGTGCCTCAAACTTTGGGGTTGAGCAGTTCTTC.

This clonotype has a count of ten or more. This beta chain is an unintended read in a library built for alpha chains; its size means little. The chain carries TRBV11-3 and TRBJ2-1; D gene ambiguous. The CDR3 consists of 15 residues. The germline V gene encodes CDR1 SGHNT and CDR2 YENEEA. V lost 8 bases and J lost 10, with 24 bases in between. CDR3 sequence (DNA): TGTGCCAGCGGCCCTCCCCGGGCGGTGATTTCAGAGCAGTTCTTC. This gives the protein CASGPPRAVISEQFF.

This clonotype occurred many times. The library was prepared for alpha chains; this beta chain is a stray read, so its frequency means little. The chain combines TRBV20-1 with TRBJ2-7; D gene unclear. CDR1 and CDR2 (germline): DFQATT, SNEGSKA (reference sequence). The V gene lost 3 bases and the J gene lost 4 bases, with 16 bases spanning the gap. The CDR3 consists of 14 residues. CDR3 bases: TGCAGTGCTAGCGTGGGTCAGCCCCCTTACGAGCAGTACTTC. Translation gives CSASVGQPPYEQYF.

This clonotype was detected ten times or more. The library was designed around alpha chains, so this beta chain is a stray read whose abundance carries little weight. This rearrangement joins TRBV7-2 to TRBJ2-1; D ambiguous. Looked up from germline, CDR1 is SGHTA and CDR2 is FQGNSA. Trimming cost V 5 bases and J 5 bases, with 16 bases left between them. CDR3 length equals 15 residues. The CDR3 loop reads CASSQSFRRDNEQFF. The CDR3 bases are TGTGCCAGCAGCCAAAGTTTCCGTAGGGACAATGAGCAGTTCTTC.

In regard to this clonotype: A library made for alpha chains picked up this beta chain off target, so its size means little. The V and J genes are TRBV5-1 and TRBJ2-2, with a tentative D call TRBD1 (6 bases). Trimming took 4 bases from V and 3 from J, leaving 10 bases between them. Germline CDR1 reads SGHRS; CDR2 reads YFSETQ. The CDR3 has 14 amino acids. CDR3 loop: CASSPRQDTGELFF. Here the CDR3 DNA reads TGCGCCAGCAGCCCCAGACAGGACACCGGGGAGCTGTTTTTT.

This clonotype was detected only once. A library prepared for alpha chains yielded this beta chain as an off-target read; its size is of little meaning. The chain joins TRBV5-1 to TRBJ1-1; the D gene is possibly TRBD1 (6 bases). The germline gives CDR1 SGHRS, CDR2 YFSETQ. The CDR3 is 16 residues long. The germline V and J ends were trimmed by 4 bases and 1 base, with 17 bases remaining between them. CDR3 nucleotides: TGCGCCAGCAGCCCCACCCTCGGACAGCCGAACACTGAAGCTTTCTTT. Amino acids: CASSPTLGQPNTEAFF.

This clonotype has a count of ten or more. Little can be read into the size of this beta chain, an off-target read in a library designed for alpha chains. The chain recombines TRBV27 with TRBJ2-2; 8 bases are a match to TRBD2. V lost 2 bases to trimming and J lost 8 bases; unmatched junction nucleotides: 4. The length of the CDR3 is 14 residues. CDR1 is MNHEY, CDR2 SMNVEV, per germline (reference sequence). CDR3 in DNA: TGTGCCAGCAGTTTAGGACTAGCCACTGGGGAGCTGTTTTTT. Its protein product is CASSLGLATGELFF.

This clonotype was counted between two and nine times. In a library made to pick up alpha chains, this beta chain is a stray read with a size that means little. The chain uses TRBV5-5 and TRBJ1-1, with a possible D match to TRBD1 (5 bases). V lost 5 bases, J lost 7 bases, and 18 bases lay in between. CDR1 is SGHKS, CDR2 YYEKEE, per germline (reference sequence). The CDR3 runs to 14 residues. The CDR3 nucleotides read TGTGCCAGCAGTACTCCGACGGGGGTCTTTGAAGCTTTCTTT. The encoded protein is CASSTPTGVFEAFF.